The T cell receptor (beta chain) under discussion was sequenced for a study of vaccination effects on CD4 cells after COVID-19. Clones were read by immunoSEQ multiplex PCR, and TCRdb kept only the in-frame ones, dropping some. The sample includes 30,000 or so clones, about 67% of them seen just once. Germline lookup yields CDR1 SGHVS and CDR2 FQNEAQ. This CDR3 has 15 residues. Trimming removed 2 bases at V and 4 bases at J, with 14 bases between. The culture ran for about 11 days, and then CD4+ T cells were isolated. Two-dose vaccination with either BNT162b2 or mRNA-1273 was given to the participants. Vaccinated recipients, who were negative for nucleocapsid antibodies, had no history of SARS-CoV-2 infection. Concerning this clone itself: Its antigen is not identified.

This chain uses TRBV7-8 with TRBJ2-5; D is uncertain. The receptor comes from a human donor who received a COVID-19 vaccine. The specimen was CD4+ T cells from PBMCs cultured without peptide, collected after COVID-19 vaccination. The chain's CDR3 is CASSLRAGQRETQYF. As DNA, the CDR3 is TGTGCCAGCAGCTTAAGGGCCGGGCAGAGAGAGACCCAGTACTTC.